The 2 T cell receptor beta chains below all came from one sample that was sequenced in a study of Graves' ophthalmopathy and Graves' hyperthyroidism (dated by TCRdb to the late 2010s). Data came from an Illumina HiSeq 2000. TCR beta CDR3 regions were amplified from RNA transcripts for repertoire sequencing. HTBI primers and the Qiagen OneStep RT-PCR kit were used in a first-round RT-PCR, which was followed by a second-round multiplex PCR, size selection and purification. TCRdb ran its own pipeline on the public reads, namely fastp trimming at Q25 and MiXCR clone calling, and kept in-frame beta chains. Every distinct CDR3 protein forms one entry, paired with its most common genes and DNA. The sample table lists over 500,000 distinct CDR3 sequences, 22% of them with a count of one. Approximately 7.7% of the sample belongs to the ten largest clones. Input material: peripheral blood. The receptors were gathered from a woman aged 18-29 years with stable Graves' hyperthyroidism. Some clones in this sample may be carry-over from other donors' samples. Donor details come from another sample of the same person, matched by shared clones.

This clonotype was picked up many times. V and J are TRBV19 and TRBJ1-6, with 7 bases fitting TRBD1. The CDR3 runs 14 residues. V lost 3 bases to trimming and J lost 10 bases; unmatched junction nucleotides: 6. Germline V CDR1 and CDR2: LNHDA, SQIVND (reference sequence). CDR3 coding DNA: TGTGCCAGTAGTATTCAGGGGGTACCATCACCCCTCCACTTT. Translated, it gives CASSIQGVPSPLHF.

The chain recombines TRBV18 with TRBJ1-2; D is perhaps TRBD1 (6 bases). The germline CDR1 and CDR2 sequences are KGHSH and LQKENI. The V end was cut by 3 bases, the J end by 4 bases, with 18 bases between. CDR3 length: 16 residues. In DNA, the CDR3 is TGTGCCAGCTCACCGAGGGAACAGGGCAACGTCTATGGCTACACCTTC. It translates to CASSPREQGNVYGYTF.